This T cell receptor (beta chain) comes out of a study of cytomegalovirus exposure and HLA in healthy donors. V lost 0 bases to trimming and J lost 1 base, with 9 bases between them. CDR3 length: 15 amino acids. Germline CDR1 is MNHEY and CDR2 is SVGAGI. Study outcomes and limitations: Later on, an analysis tied around 17,000 TCR beta sequences to HLA alleles at 0.05 false discovery rate. Other equally common chains were less clonally expanded than HLA-associated TCR beta chains, a later analysis showed. A few chains linked to CMV were shown in vitro to be specific for CMV antigens.

Turning to this clone: Its matching antigen is unknown.

The PCR had 60 Vbeta and 13 Jbeta primers. Some clones are missing from TCRdb's copy, which holds only in-frame ones; the method was immunoSEQ multiplex PCR. The repertoire consists of under 200,000 clones, with more than 65% occurring once and the leading ten covering roughly 1.5%. The clonotype was recovered from a male donor in good health and CMV-seronegative. The chain is built from TRBV6-5 and TRBJ2-5; D gene uncertain. The source material was PBMCs. This CDR3 reads CASSYSSHIQETQYF. The CDR3 DNA is TGTGCCAGCAGTTACTCCTCACACATCCAAGAGACCCAGTACTTC.